The clone carrying this T cell receptor beta chain was seen repeatedly, ten times or more. Its antigen is not identified. Four PCR rounds used nested alpha and beta constant region primers plus the SP2 primer. TCRdb ran MiXCR on the 5' RACE reads and lists one entry per CDR3 protein. This table has over 50,000 distinct CDR3 sequences, around 8% appearing once. The data derive from a study of naive and memory T cell subsets. Germline V CDR1 and CDR2: LNHDA, SQIVND (reference sequence). Trimming took off 3 bases at V and 8 bases at J, with 16 bases between the two ends. CDR3 length equals 14 residues. Study outcomes and limitations: This RNA-based method may be sensitive to activation-related transcript changes.

The library had UMIs added by 3' ligation of an oligonucleotide to TCR cDNA. Adult healthy volunteers gave 2.5 ml peripheral blood for whole-blood RNA. This rearrangement joins TRBV19 to TRBJ1-2; a weak D match, TRBD1 (5 bases). The origin of this receptor is a female donor in good health. The CDR3 region has the DNA TGTGCCAGTAGTATCTCCGGGACGTTTACGGGCTACACCTTC. Translating gives CASSISGTFTGYTF.